What follows is one TCR beta chain and its context. These data belong to a study of T cell changes during pregnancy in multiple sclerosis. Generated by immunoSEQ multiplex PCR, the TCRdb table keeps only in-frame clones and is missing some. Of roughly 100,000 clones in the sample, roughly nine tenths were seen once. The CDR3 sequence is 13 residues long. In germline, CDR1 is GTSNPN, CDR2 SVGIG (reference sequence). Between the trimmed V and J ends, which lost 1 base and 4 bases, there was a span of 8 bases. The chain recombines TRBV30 with TRBJ1-5, with D tentatively TRBD1 (6 bases). Here the sequenced sample was peripheral blood, taken before pregnancy. The source of this sequence is a female donor with multiple sclerosis, enrolled in a pregnancy study. CDR3 coding DNA: TGTGCCTGGAGTGAGGGGGGGAATCAGCCCCAGCATTTT. Protein product: CAWSEGGNQPQHF.